A selection of T cell receptor beta chains follows, all from one sample in a study of blood T cell repertoires in COVID-19. The assay was immunoSEQ multiplex PCR, and TCRdb's table has in-frame clones only and misses some. The repertoire holds tens of thousands of clones, with 70% to 90% as singletons. Sequences were obtained from peripheral blood. Source of these receptors: a woman aged 70 to 79 with acute or convalescent COVID-19. CDR3s include the opening cysteine and the closing phenylalanine or tryptophan.

J	V	CDR3
TRBJ2-3	TRBV7-9	CASSLPPWQGSSTDTQYF
TRBJ1-1	TRBV4-1	CASSLGQWDTEAFF
TRBJ1-2	TRBV27	CASSLGQGVRGYTF
TRBJ1-5	TRBV6-4	CASSAGQGMGPQHF
TRBJ1-1	TRBV6-5	CASRGRENTEAFF
TRBJ1-4	TRBV19	CASSILGQSNEKLFF
TRBJ1-3	TRBV6-5	CASSLTRGPGNTIYF
TRBJ2-7	TRBV7-9	CASSLDRGSGLVF
TRBJ2-5	TRBV11-2	CASSPQAGQETQYF
TRBJ2-7	TRBV19	CASSRGTGSYEQYF
TRBJ1-5	TRBV6-2/TRBV6-3	CASSYLRQQNQPQHF
TRBJ2-1	TRBV5-1	CASSLDYGFEQFF
TRBJ2-7	TRBV4-2	CASSFSGTSSYEQYF
TRBJ1-2	TRBV6-6	CASSSPTETGKYGYTF
TRBJ2-1	TRBV5-6	CASSLRTSGKTYNEQFF
TRBJ2-1	TRBV9	CASSVMAGVYNEQFF
TRBJ2-7	TRBV7-8	CASSFVGGTYEQYF
TRBJ2-7	TRBV19	CASSIDGQSYEQYF
TRBJ2-2	TRBV6-5	CASTLTGGGELFF
TRBJ1-2	TRBV5-1	CASTLDRAFYGYTF
TRBJ1-2	TRBV28	CASSDNRGQGALGYTF
TRBJ1-6	TRBV2	CATRGGGGSYNSPLHF
TRBJ1-1	TRBV5-4	CASSPGQSLEAFF
TRBJ2-5	TRBV18	CASSPLQETQYF
TRBJ1-5	TRBV9	CASSVAGEGNQPQHF
TRBJ2-3	TRBV19	CASSIVTSGRATDTQYF